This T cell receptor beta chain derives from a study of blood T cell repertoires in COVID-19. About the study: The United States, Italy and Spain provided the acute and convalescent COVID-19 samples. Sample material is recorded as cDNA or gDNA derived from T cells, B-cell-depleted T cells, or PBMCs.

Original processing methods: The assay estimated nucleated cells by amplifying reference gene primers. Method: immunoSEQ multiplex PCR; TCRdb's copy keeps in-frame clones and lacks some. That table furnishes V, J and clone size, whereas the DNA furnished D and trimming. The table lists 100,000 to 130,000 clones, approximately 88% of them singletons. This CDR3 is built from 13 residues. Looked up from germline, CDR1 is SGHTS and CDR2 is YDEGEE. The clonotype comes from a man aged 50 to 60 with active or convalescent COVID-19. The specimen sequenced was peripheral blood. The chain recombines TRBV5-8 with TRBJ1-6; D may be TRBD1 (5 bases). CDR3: CASGGGYNSPLHF. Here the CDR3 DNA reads TGTGCAAGCGGGGGGGGTTATAATTCACCCCTCCACTTT.